This T cell receptor beta chain appears in the sequencing data of a study of T-cell memory formation after mild COVID-19. Trimming removed 6 bases at V and 8 bases at J, with 17 bases between. From germline, CDR1 is DFQATT and CDR2 SNEGSKA (reference sequence). The CDR3 has 13 residues. Employing constant-segment primers, 5'RACE generated TCR alpha and TCR beta cDNA libraries bearing sample barcodes and UMIs. TCRdb reanalysed the 5' RACE reads using MiXCR and keeps one entry per CDR3 protein. This table has roughly 560,000 distinct CDR3 sequences, about a fifth appearing once. Sequencing was done on a sample of PBMCs or a T cell subset sorted from them (not recorded which). The V and J genes are TRBV20-1 and TRBJ2-1, with D possibly TRBD2 on 6 matching bases. The sequence was obtained from an adult woman who had mild COVID-19 (a few samples of this study predate the infection). Cell type and time point are not known. The CDR3 is CSAKRTGTHEQFF. The CDR3 DNA sequence: TGCAGTGCAAAACGGACCGGGACTCATGAGCAGTTCTTC.